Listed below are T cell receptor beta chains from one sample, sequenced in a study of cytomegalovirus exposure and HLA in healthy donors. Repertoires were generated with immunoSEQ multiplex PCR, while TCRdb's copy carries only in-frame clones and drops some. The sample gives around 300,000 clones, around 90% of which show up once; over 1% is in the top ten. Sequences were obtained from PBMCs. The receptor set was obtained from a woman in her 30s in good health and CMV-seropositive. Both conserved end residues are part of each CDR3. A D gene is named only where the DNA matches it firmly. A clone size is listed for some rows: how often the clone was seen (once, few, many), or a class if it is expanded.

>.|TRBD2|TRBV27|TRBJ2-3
CASSSWTSGGAGQSNRPLDTQYF
TGTGCCAGCAGTTCCTGGACTAGCGGGGGGGCGGGGCAGTCGAACCGCCCATTAGATACGCAGTATTTT
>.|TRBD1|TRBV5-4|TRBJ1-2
CASSPGQAVGYTF
TGTGCCAGCAGCCCCGGACAGGCCGTCGGCTACACCTTC
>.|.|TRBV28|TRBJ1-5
CASSFIPGQDQPQHF
TGTGCCAGCAGTTTCATACCGGGACAAGATCAGCCCCAGCATTTT
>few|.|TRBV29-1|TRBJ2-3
CSVEARADTQYF
TGCAGCGTTGAAGCACGGGCAGATACGCAGTATTTT
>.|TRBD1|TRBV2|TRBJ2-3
CASSEWTGTGVTDTQYF
TGTGCCAGCAGTGAATGGACCGGGACAGGGGTCACAGATACGCAGTATTTT
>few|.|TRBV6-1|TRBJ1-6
CASSDRALHF
TGTGCCAGCAGTGACAGGGCCCTCCACTTT
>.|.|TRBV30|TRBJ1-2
CAWNSGTNFGYTF
TGTGCCTGGAATTCAGGGACGAACTTTGGCTACACCTTC
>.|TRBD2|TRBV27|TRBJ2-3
CASTTVGREGDTQYF
TGTGCCAGCACCACCGTGGGTCGGGAGGGGGATACGCAGTATTTT
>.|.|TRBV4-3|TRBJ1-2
CASSPSGRQNYGYTF
TGCGCCAGCAGCCCTTCGGGCCGACAGAACTATGGCTACACCTTC
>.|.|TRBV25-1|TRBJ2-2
CASSPSIWTGELFF
TGTGCCAGCAGCCCTTCTATTTGGACCGGGGAGCTGTTTTTT
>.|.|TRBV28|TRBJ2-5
CASSPGIQETQYF
TGTGCCAGCAGTCCAGGGATCCAAGAGACCCAGTACTTC
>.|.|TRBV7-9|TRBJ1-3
CASSEYMRRSGNTIYF
TGTGCCAGCAGCGAGTACATGCGTCGGTCTGGAAACACCATATATTTT
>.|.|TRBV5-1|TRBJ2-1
CASSLGGVRDEQFF
TGCGCCAGCAGCTTGGGCGGGGTTCGCGATGAGCAGTTCTTC
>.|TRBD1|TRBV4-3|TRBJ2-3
CASSPVRTGGTDTQYF
TGCGCCAGCAGCCCAGTTAGGACAGGGGGCACAGATACGCAGTATTTT
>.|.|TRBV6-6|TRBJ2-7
CASSYRGSSYEQYF
TGTGCCAGCAGTTACAGGGGTAGCTCCTACGAGCAGTACTTC
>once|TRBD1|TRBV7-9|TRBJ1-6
CASSEPGQGNNSPLHF
TGTGCCAGCAGTGAACCGGGACAGGGGAACAATTCACCCCTCCACTTT
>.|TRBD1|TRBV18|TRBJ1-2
CASSQLGQGDYYTF
TGTGCCAGCTCCCAACTCGGACAGGGGGATTACTACACCTTC